This is a list of T cell receptor beta chains from one sample in a study of cytomegalovirus exposure and HLA in healthy donors. Generated by immunoSEQ multiplex PCR, the TCRdb table keeps only in-frame clones and is missing some. The sample has approximately 44,000 clones; over 70% are singletons. Sequencing used PBMCs. The receptor set was obtained from a man aged 45-60 years in good health and CMV-seronegative. CDR3s include the opening cysteine and the closing phenylalanine or tryptophan. The order of the fields is J gene, clone size, V gene, D gene, CDR3 protein, CDR3 DNA. A D gene is named only where the DNA matches it firmly. The size field is filled for only some rows; it gives once, few, many or a size class.

>TRBJ2-7|few|TRBV29-1|-
CSVEERGPGDEQYF
TGCAGCGTTGAGGAGAGAGGACCGGGGGACGAGCAGTACTTC
>TRBJ1-2|-|TRBV6-1|-
CASILTASNTYGYTF
TGTGCCAGCATCCTGACAGCCAGCAATACATATGGCTACACCTTC
>TRBJ1-1|-|TRBV18|TRBD1
CASSLGQGSTEAFF
TGTGCCAGCTCACTAGGACAGGGGAGCACTGAAGCTTTCTTT
>TRBJ1-2|-|TRBV4-1|TRBD1
CASSGGTGNYGYTF
TGCGCCAGCAGCGGAGGGACAGGGAACTATGGCTACACCTTC
>TRBJ2-1|-|TRBV4-1|-
CASSQDRALEQFF
TGCGCCAGCAGCCAAGATAGAGCTCTTGAGCAGTTCTTC
>TRBJ2-4|-|TRBV7-9|-
CSSTEEGRGLLDIQYF
TGTTCCAGCACCGAGGAGGGCAGGGGACTATTGGACATTCAGTACTTC
>TRBJ2-3|-|TRBV5-1|TRBD1
CASSVGQGSDTQYF
TGCGCCAGCAGCGTCGGACAGGGTTCGGATACGCAGTATTTT
>TRBJ1-4|once|TRBV29-1|TRBD1
CSVCRGRVGEKLFF
TGCAGCGTGTGCAGGGGGCGCGTCGGTGAAAAACTGTTTTTT
>TRBJ2-5|-|TRBV7-9|-
CSSSLPGPSAGTQYF
TGTTCCAGCAGCTTACCAGGCCCCTCGGCGGGGACCCAGTACTTC
>TRBJ1-1|-|TRBV7-9|TRBD1
CSSRWGQGTEAFF
TGTTCCAGCAGGTGGGGACAGGGCACTGAAGCTTTCTTT
>TRBJ2-7|-|TRBV27|TRBD1
CASNLTGRVVDDQIPLNYEQYF
TGTGCCAGCAACTTGACAGGGCGGGTGGTCGATGATCAGATCCCCCTTAACTACGAGCAGTACTTC
>TRBJ1-1|-|TRBV7-2|TRBD1
CASSLAGGKNTEAFF
TGTGCCAGCAGCTTGGCAGGGGGGAAGAACACTGAAGCTTTCTTT
>TRBJ1-2|-|TRBV6-5|-
CASSTTGGNYGYTF
TGTGCCAGCAGTACGACGGGGGGGAACTATGGCTACACCTTC
>TRBJ1-1|-|TRBV29-1|-
CSAGTGTPNTEAFF
TGCAGCGCGGGAACAGGGACCCCGAACACTGAAGCTTTCTTT
>TRBJ1-2|-|TRBV7-9|-
CASSFPPPGEKDGYTF
TGTGCCAGCAGCTTCCCCCCCCCAGGGGAAAAGGATGGCTACACCTTC
>TRBJ2-3|-|TRBV9|TRBD2
CASGPPLAGFFNTQYF
TGTGCCAGCGGACCTCCTCTAGCGGGGTTCTTTAATACGCAGTATTTT
>TRBJ2-2|-|TRBV7-2|-
CASSLLRGTGELFF
TGTGCCAGCAGCTTACTCCGCGGGACCGGGGAGCTGTTTTTT
>TRBJ1-2|-|TRBV19|-
CASSMGAGISF
TGTGCCAGTAGTATGGGGGCAGGGATAAGCTTC
>TRBJ2-7|-|TRBV7-9|-
CSSSLGRALGEQYF
TGTTCCAGCAGCTTAGGCAGGGCCTTGGGAGAGCAGTACTTC
>TRBJ2-7|-|TRBV7-8|-
CASSRRQAYEQYF
TGTGCCAGCAGCCGTAGACAGGCCTACGAGCAGTACTTC
>TRBJ2-1|-|TRBV6-6|TRBD2
CASSLREGKNEQFF
TGTGCCAGCAGTTTGCGGGAGGGGAAAAATGAGCAGTTCTTC
>TRBJ2-5|-|TRBV7-9|TRBD2
CSSRPKWREGKETQYF
TGTTCCAGCCGACCAAAATGGCGGGAGGGTAAAGAGACCCAGTACTTC
>TRBJ2-7|-|TRBV6-5|TRBD1
CASSLQGGRLSYEQYF
TGTGCCAGCAGTTTACAGGGGGGCCGGCTCTCCTACGAGCAGTACTTC
>TRBJ2-7|once|TRBV11-2|TRBD2
CASSASSGIGYEQYF
TGTGCCAGCAGCGCCTCTAGCGGGATCGGCTACGAGCAGTACTTC
>TRBJ1-1|few|TRBV7-2|-
CASSLWAGAEAFF
TGTGCCAGCAGCCTCTGGGCAGGGGCTGAAGCTTTCTTT
>TRBJ2-5|-|TRBV5-1|-
CASRRTEETQYF
TGCGCCAGCAGGAGAACAGAAGAGACCCAGTACTTC